A few counts support the clone carrying this TCR beta chain. The antigen is unknown. The data originate from a study of blood T cells in healthy people across ages. Study-level results: Possibly confounding the expanded clonotype changes was the fact that donor CMV status was unknown.

The second PCR ran roughly 6 to 11 cycles with a sample-barcoded 5' primer and J-beta primers. One entry per CDR3 protein, called by TCRdb with MiXCR from the 5' RACE reads. This sample yields roughly 800,000 distinct CDR3 sequences, of which around a quarter are seen a single time; roughly 3.1% belongs to the top ten. Trimming stripped 5 bases from V and 8 bases from J, with 12 bases between. CDR3 size: 12 residues. These records were also assigned to another study, of T cells of mothers and their children. From that study: In unrelated and related pairs, TCR recombination output is shaped in a similar way by thymic selection.

The rearrangement links TRBV12-3 or TRBV12-4 to TRBJ1-2, with D tentatively TRBD1 (5 bases). The receptor comes from a boy between 5 and 17 years old in good health. The sequencing input was blood. The CDR3: CASSPGDVGYTF. The CDR3 region has the DNA TGTGCCAGCAGTCCTGGGGACGTCGGCTACACCTTC.